What follows describes a single T cell receptor beta chain. The antigen this receptor binds is unknown. No base quality values were provided; no much bigger clone lies one nucleotide off. TCRbeta CDR3 regions were amplified from genomic DNA by means of the immunoSEQ Assay, a bias-controlled multiplex PCR. The study's processing was this. Within the assay, amplification of reference gene primers was used to estimate how many nucleated cells each sample contained. To quantify the absolute abundance of each unique TCRbeta CDR3 rearrangement, sequence reads were collapsed and filtered. For each sample, productive Simpson clonality was calculated as the square root of Simpson's diversity index over productive rearrangements. Drawn from immuneACCESS, this table holds only the in-frame rearrangements with V and J called that TCRdb kept. Clones are partly lost; checked studies trace under half to an unresolved V gene and leave the rest unexplained. The V and J calls and clone size are taken from that table; D and trimming were inferred from the DNA. Counted in this sample were fewer than 70,000 clones; around 80% of them appeared once. The ten top clones hold 12% of the sample.

Each collaborating institution followed its own protocols to collect whole blood in K2EDTA tubes. For TCRbeta analysis, collaborators shipped samples as frozen whole blood, isolated PBMCs, or DNA extracted from either of those sample types. V and J lose 2 bases and 3 bases, and a span of 5 bases separates them. Based on the germline V gene (reference sequence), the CDR1 and CDR2 sequences are SEHNR and FQNEAQ. CDR3 length: 12 amino acids, cysteine to phenylalanine. Of all the DNA, just the CDR3 is kept, 36 bases in frame from base 1. The sample is drawn from a study of blood T cell repertoires in COVID-19 (dated by TCRdb to the early 2020s). About the study as a whole: Samples covering the acute and convalescent phases of COVID-19 were provided by collaborators in the United States, Italy and Spain. The material from the prospective study consisted of cDNA or gDNA derived from T cells, B-cell-depleted T cells, or PBMCs. Samples came from the ongoing ImmuneRACE study (first 160 participants) plus 1,254 subjects from 6 global collaborators. The repertoires were released in a freely available public database meant as a resource for research on the immune response to SARS-CoV-2. A de-identified subject ID, COVID-19 status, age in years and sex were almost always included in the sample metadata. Where HLA class I and class II types were available, the types were taken from metadata supplied by the sample provider, not from assay-based typing. Deeply sampled blood TCRbeta repertoires from subjects exposed to, actively infected with, or recovered from COVID-19 were included in the dataset. Paper-wide results and their limitations: The amount of clinical and demographic metadata varied by source and participant and was provided uncurated.

The chain couples TRBV7-9 to TRBJ2-7; the D gene cannot be named for sure. This TCR came from a human donor in a cohort sampled during active COVID-19. The sequencing sample was made of peripheral blood. In nucleotide form, the sequence is TGTGCCAGCAGCTTACATTTCTACGAGCAGTACTTC. This encodes CASSLHFYEQYF.